These 14 T cell receptor beta chains were all obtained from the same sample, sequenced in a study of blood T cell repertoires in COVID-19. Method: immunoSEQ multiplex PCR; TCRdb's copy keeps in-frame clones and lacks some. The data contain under 300,000 clones, around 90% of them seen just once; the ten biggest clones take up 3% to 3.5%. Sequences were obtained from PBMCs or T cells enriched from blood (not recorded which). The receptors derive from a woman between 40 and 50 years old who had been exposed to COVID-19.

This chain links TRBV5-4 with TRBJ2-2, with D perhaps TRBD1 (6 bases). CDR3 length: 16 residues. V was shortened by 2 bases and J by 2 bases, with 13 bases between the two germline ends. The germline V gene has CDR1 SGHNT and CDR2 YYREEE (reference sequence). The CDR3 reads CASSLLGGSNTGELFF. The CDR3 DNA reads TGTGCCAGCAGCTTACTAGGGGGTAGCAACACCGGGGAGCTGTTTTTT.

This sequence joins TRBV19 and TRBJ2-2; 8 nucleotides align to TRBD2. V lost 7 bases, J lost 1 base, and 11 bases stayed unmatched. Germline assignment: CDR1 LNHDA and CDR2 SQIVND (reference sequence). This CDR3 has 17 residues. The CDR3 sequence: CASTDGRAGGNTGELFF. The CDR3 region has the DNA TGTGCCAGTACGGACGGGAGGGCCGGAGGGAACACCGGGGAGCTGTTTTTT.

This clone was picked up one time. V gene TRBV7-3 combines with J gene TRBJ2-1; D gene ambiguous. V was clipped by 5 bases and J by 8 bases, with 13 bases between them. The CDR3 spans 13 residues. Germline V gene sequence: CDR1 SGHTA, CDR2 FQGTGA. The CDR3 DNA follows: TGTGCCAGCAGCCCAAACCCCCGGGATGAGCAGTTCTTC. Encoded protein: CASSPNPRDEQFF.

This chain connects TRBV6-1 to TRBJ2-3; 8 bases match TRBD2. Trimming cost V 1 base and J 2 bases; bases outside gene matches: 8. Per the germline V gene, CDR1 is MNHNS and CDR2 is SASEGT. The CDR3 has 17 residues. The CDR3 DNA follows: TGTGCCAGCAGTGAAGGCGTAAGCGGGGGAATCACAGATACGCAGTATTTT. Translated: CASSEGVSGGITDTQYF.

The chain has TRBV2 and TRBJ1-5; 10 positions agree with TRBD1. Germline lookup yields CDR1 SNHLY and CDR2 FYNNEI. This CDR3 region has 20 residues. V shed 2 bases, J shed 0 bases, and the junction held 13 bases outside the gene matches. CDR3 coding DNA: TGTGCCAGCAGTGAACTCTTTGGGGGACAGGGGACATATAGCAATCAGCCCCAGCATTTT. This gives the protein CASSELFGGQGTYSNQPQHF.

The chain recombines TRBV6-5 with TRBJ1-1; 10 bases match TRBD1. CDR3 length equals 16 residues. CDR1 MNHEY and CDR2 SVGAGI come from the germline V gene. The V and J ends lost 2 bases and 5 bases, in that order; junction bases with no gene match: 8. CDR3 nucleotide sequence: TGTGCCAGCAGTTACCTTACCGGGACAGGGGTTACTGAAGCTTTCTTT. It encodes CASSYLTGTGVTEAFF.

This clone was seen just once. The chain is built from TRBV27 and TRBJ1-2; 8 bases line up with TRBD1. The germline V gene encodes CDR1 MNHEY and CDR2 SMNVEV (reference sequence). Trimming removed 8 bases from V and 6 bases from J; junction bases left unmatched: 8. There are 13 residues in the CDR3. CDR3 amino acids: CASFPDRDDGYTF. DNA of the CDR3: TGTGCCAGCTTTCCGGACAGGGACGATGGCTACACCTTC.

The chain has TRBV6-5 and TRBJ1-1, with D possibly TRBD1 on 6 matching bases. This CDR3 is built from 14 residues. Between the trimmed V and J ends, which lost 2 bases and 6 bases, there was a span of 13 bases. CDR1 is MNHEY, CDR2 SVGAGI, per germline. CDR3 sequence: CASSYLSGGPEAFF. As DNA, the CDR3 is TGTGCCAGCAGTTACCTCTCGGGGGGGCCTGAAGCTTTCTTT.

CDR3 region: CASSRNGDSNSPLHF. The CDR3 nucleotides are TGTGCCAGCAGCCGAAACGGGGATTCGAATTCACCCCTCCACTTT. This sequence joins TRBV4-2 and TRBJ1-6; D gene ambiguous. V was clipped by 4 bases and J by 7 bases, with 14 bases between them. The CDR3 is made up of 15 amino acids. Germline V lookup: CDR1 LGHNA, CDR2 YNFKEQ.

This chain links TRBV7-2 with TRBJ2-1; 7 nucleotides align to TRBD1. Per the germline V gene, CDR1 is SGHTA and CDR2 is FQGNSA. This CDR3 is built from 19 residues. The ends lost 4 bases at V and 0 bases at J; junction bases unmatched: 15. CDR3 residues: CASSSPSRGPPSSYNEQFF. CDR3 DNA sequence: TGTGCCAGCAGCTCACCCTCGAGGGGGCCCCCAAGCTCCTACAATGAGCAGTTCTTC.

This chain links TRBV2 with TRBJ1-2; TRBD1 matches 8 bases. The ends lost 4 bases at V and 0 bases at J; junction bases unmatched: 1. Germline CDR1 is SNHLY and CDR2 is FYNNEI. The CDR3 spans 14 residues. In DNA form, the CDR3 reads TGTGCCAGCAGTGGGACAGGGTCTAACTATGGCTACACCTTC. It yields the protein CASSGTGSNYGYTF. The full variable domain, completed using reference TRBV2 and TRBJ1-2, is EPEVTQTPSHQVTQMGQEVILRCVPISNHLYFYWYRQILGQKVEFLVSFYNNEISEKSEIFDDQFSVERPDGSNFTLKIRSTKLEDSAMYFCASSGTGSNYGYTFGSGTRLTVV.

The chain employs TRBV6-1 and TRBJ1-6, with D possibly being TRBD1 (5 bases). The CDR3 contains 15 residues. V lost 3 bases and J lost 9, with 15 bases in between. CDR1 and CDR2 from the germline V gene are MNHNS and SASEGT. The CDR3 DNA reads TGTGCCAGCAGTGAGGTCCCCCCCGGGGGTTCACCCCTCCACTTT. It specifies CASSEVPPGGSPLHF.

This clone came up once. J is TRBJ1-3 and V is TRBV28; D possibly corresponds to TRBD1 (6 bases). This CDR3 is 16 amino acids long. The germline V and J ends were trimmed by 7 bases and 0 bases, with 16 bases remaining between them. Germline CDR1 MDHEN, CDR2 SYDVKM. This CDR3 reads CASTNRALYSGNTIYF. As DNA, the CDR3 is TGTGCCAGCACAAACAGGGCTTTATACTCTGGAAACACCATATATTTT.

The chain uses TRBV7-9 and TRBJ2-1, with 11 bases fitting TRBD2. The CDR3 runs 16 residues. Trimming at V came to 5 bases and at J to 5 bases, leaving 8 bases not matched to a gene. Germline V lookup: CDR1 SEHNR, CDR2 FQNEAQ (reference sequence). CDR3 region: CASSRTSSGGHNEQFF. CDR3 DNA sequence: TGTGCCAGCAGCCGAACTTCTAGCGGGGGGCACAATGAGCAGTTCTTC.